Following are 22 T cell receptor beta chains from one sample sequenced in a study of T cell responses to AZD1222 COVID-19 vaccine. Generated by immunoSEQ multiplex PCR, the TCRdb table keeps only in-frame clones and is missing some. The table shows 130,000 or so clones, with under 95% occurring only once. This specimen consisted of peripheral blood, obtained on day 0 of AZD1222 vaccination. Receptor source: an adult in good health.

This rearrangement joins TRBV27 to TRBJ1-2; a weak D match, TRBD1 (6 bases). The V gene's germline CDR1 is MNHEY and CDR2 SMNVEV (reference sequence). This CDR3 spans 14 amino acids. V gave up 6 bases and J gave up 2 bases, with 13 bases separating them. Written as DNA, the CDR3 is TGTGCCAGCAGAGAAACAGGGTCGAACTATGGCTACACCTTC. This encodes CASRETGSNYGYTF.

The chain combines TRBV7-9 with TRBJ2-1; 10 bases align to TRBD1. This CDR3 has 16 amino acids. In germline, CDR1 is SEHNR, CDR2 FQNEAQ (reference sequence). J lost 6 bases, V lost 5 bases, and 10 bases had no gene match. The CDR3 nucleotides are TGTGCCAGCAGCCGCACCCGGGACAGGGGTGGCAATGAGCAGTTCTTC. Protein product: CASSRTRDRGGNEQFF.

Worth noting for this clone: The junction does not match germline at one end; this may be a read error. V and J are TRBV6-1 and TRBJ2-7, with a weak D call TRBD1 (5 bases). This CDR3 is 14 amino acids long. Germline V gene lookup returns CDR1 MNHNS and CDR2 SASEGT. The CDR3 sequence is CASTEQVAKYEQYF. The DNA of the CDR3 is TGTGCCAGCACTGAACAGGTGGCAAAATACGAGCAGTACTTC.

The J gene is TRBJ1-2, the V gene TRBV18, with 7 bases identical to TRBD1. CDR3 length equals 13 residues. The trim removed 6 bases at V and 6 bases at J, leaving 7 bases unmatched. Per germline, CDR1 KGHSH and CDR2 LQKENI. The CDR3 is CASSGRQGDGYTF. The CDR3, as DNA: TGTGCCAGCTCGGGACGACAGGGCGATGGCTACACCTTC.

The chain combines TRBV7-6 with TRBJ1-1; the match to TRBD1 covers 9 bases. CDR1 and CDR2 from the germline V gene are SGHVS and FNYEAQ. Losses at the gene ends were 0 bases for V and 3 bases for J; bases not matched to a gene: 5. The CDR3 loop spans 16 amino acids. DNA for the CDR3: TGTGCCAGCAGCTTAGCCCCGGGACAGGGTGACACTGAAGCTTTCTTT. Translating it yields CASSLAPGQGDTEAFF.

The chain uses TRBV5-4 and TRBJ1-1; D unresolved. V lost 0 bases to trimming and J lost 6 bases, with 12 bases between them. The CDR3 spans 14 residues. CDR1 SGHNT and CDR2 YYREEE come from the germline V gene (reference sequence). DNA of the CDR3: TGTGCCAGCAGCTTGGGAGGAGTGGGAGCTGAAGCTTTCTTT. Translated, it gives CASSLGGVGAEAFF. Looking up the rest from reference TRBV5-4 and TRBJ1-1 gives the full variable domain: ETGVTQSPTHLIKTRGQQVTLRCSSQSGHNTVSWYQQALGQGPQFIFQYYREEENGRGNFPPRFSGLQFPNYSSELNVNALELDDSALYLCASSLGGVGAEAFFGQGTRLTVV.

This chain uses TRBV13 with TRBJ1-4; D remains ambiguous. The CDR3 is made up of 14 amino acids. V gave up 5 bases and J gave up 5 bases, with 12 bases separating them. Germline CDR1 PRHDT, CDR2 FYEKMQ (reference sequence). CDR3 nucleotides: TGTGCCAGCAGCCCGACCCATGGGAATGAAAAACTGTTTTTT. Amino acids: CASSPTHGNEKLFF.

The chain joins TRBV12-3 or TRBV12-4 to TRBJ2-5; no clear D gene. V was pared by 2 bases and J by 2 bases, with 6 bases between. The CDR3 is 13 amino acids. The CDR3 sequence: CASSLYPQETQYF. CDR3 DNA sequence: TGTGCCAGCAGTTTATACCCTCAAGAGACCCAGTACTTC.

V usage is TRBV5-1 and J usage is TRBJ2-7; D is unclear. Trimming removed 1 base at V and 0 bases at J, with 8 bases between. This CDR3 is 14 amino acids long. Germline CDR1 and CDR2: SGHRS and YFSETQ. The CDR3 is CASSLRSDSYEQYF. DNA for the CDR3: TGCGCCAGCAGCTTGCGGTCGGACTCCTACGAGCAGTACTTC.

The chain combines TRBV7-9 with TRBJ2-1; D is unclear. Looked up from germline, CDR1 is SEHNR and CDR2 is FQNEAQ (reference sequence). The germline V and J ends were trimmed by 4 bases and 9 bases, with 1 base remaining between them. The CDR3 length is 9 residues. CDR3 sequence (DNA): TGTGCCAGCAGCTCTGAGCAGTTCTTC. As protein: CASSSEQFF.

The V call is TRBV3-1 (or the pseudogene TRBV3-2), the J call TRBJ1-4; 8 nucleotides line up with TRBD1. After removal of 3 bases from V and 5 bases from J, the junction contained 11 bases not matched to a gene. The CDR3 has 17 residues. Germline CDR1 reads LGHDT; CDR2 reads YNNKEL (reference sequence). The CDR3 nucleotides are TGTGCCAGCAGCCATTTCCCCCGGACAGGGAAAAATGAAAAACTGTTTTTT. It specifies CASSHFPRTGKNEKLFF.

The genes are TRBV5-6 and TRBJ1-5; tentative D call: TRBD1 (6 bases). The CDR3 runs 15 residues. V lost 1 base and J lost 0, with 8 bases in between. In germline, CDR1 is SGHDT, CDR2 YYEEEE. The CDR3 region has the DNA TGTGCCAGCAGCTTGAACAGGGTTAGCAATCAGCCCCAGCATTTT. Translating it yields CASSLNRVSNQPQHF.

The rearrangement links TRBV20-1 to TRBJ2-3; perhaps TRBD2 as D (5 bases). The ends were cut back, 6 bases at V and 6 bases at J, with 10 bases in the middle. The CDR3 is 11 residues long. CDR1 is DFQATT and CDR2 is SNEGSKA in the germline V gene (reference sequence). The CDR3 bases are TGCAGTGCGGAGGCGAGTGATACGCAGTATTTT. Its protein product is CSAEASDTQYF.

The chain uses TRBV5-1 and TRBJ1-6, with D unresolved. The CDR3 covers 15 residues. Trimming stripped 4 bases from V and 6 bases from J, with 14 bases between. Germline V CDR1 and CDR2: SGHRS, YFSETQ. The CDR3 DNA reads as TGCGCCAGCAGCCCGGATGGCAGGAGTAATTCACCCCTCCACTTT. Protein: CASSPDGRSNSPLHF.

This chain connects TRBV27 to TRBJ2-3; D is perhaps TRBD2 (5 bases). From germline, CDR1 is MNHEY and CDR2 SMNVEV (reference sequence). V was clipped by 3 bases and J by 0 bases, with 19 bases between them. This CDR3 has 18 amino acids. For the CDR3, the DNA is TGTGCCAGCAGTTTCCTAACCCTAGGGAGAGGGAGCACAGATACGCAGTATTTT. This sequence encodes CASSFLTLGRGSTDTQYF.

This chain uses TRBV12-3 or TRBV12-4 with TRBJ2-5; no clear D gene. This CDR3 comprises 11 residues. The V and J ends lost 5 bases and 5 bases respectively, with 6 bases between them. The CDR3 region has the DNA TGTGCCAGCAGTCGAAGGGAGACCCAGTACTTC. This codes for CASSRRETQYF.

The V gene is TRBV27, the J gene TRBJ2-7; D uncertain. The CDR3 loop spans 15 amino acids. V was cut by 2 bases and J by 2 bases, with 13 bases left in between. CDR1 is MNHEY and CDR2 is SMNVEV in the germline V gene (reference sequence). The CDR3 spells CASSLPQTATYEQYF. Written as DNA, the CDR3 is TGTGCCAGCAGTTTACCTCAGACGGCTACCTACGAGCAGTACTTC.

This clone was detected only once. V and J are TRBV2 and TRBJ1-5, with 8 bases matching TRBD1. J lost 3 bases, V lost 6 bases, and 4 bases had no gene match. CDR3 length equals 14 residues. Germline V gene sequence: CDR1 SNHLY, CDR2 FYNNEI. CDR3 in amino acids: CASSADRVNQPQHF. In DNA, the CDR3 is TGTGCCAGCAGCGCGGACAGGGTCAATCAGCCCCAGCATTTT.

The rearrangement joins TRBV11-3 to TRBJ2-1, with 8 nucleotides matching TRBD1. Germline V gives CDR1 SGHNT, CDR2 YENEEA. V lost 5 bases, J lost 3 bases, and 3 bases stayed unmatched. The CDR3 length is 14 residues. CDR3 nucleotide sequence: TGTGCCAGCAGCCCAACAGGGGGCTACAATGAGCAGTTCTTC. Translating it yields CASSPTGGYNEQFF.

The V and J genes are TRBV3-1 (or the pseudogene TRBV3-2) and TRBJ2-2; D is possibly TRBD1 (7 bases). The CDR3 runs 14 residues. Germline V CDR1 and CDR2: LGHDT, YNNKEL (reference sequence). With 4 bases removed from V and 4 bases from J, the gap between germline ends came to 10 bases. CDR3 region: CASSRGTATGELFF. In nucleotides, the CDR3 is TGTGCCAGCAGCCGCGGGACAGCCACCGGGGAGCTGTTTTTT.

DNA of the CDR3: TGTGCCTGGAGGCGGAGCGGACCCCTCCACTTT. This codes for CAWRRSGPLHF. V gene TRBV30 combines with J gene TRBJ1-6; D not certain. Trimming took off 3 bases at V and 12 bases at J, with 9 bases between the two ends. The CDR3 has 11 amino acids. CDR1 and CDR2 (germline): GTSNPN, SVGIG (reference sequence).

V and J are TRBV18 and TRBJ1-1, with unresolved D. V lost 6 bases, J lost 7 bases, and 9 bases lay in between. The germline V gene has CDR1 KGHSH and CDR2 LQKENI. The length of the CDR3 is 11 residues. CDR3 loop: CASSGWNEAFF. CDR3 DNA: TGTGCCAGCTCGGGGTGGAATGAAGCTTTCTTT.